One sample yielded the 2 T cell receptor beta chains listed below, sequenced in a study of blood T cell repertoires in COVID-19. The method was immunoSEQ multiplex PCR; TCRdb's version includes in-frame clones alone and lacks a portion of them. The table shows hundreds of thousands of clones, with about 90% occurring only once. Sequencing was carried out using peripheral blood. The receptors come from a woman younger than 35 who had recovered from COVID-19.

The chain is built from TRBV18 and TRBJ2-5; TRBD1 aligns across 7 bases. The CDR3 is 14 residues long. Germline-derived CDR1 and CDR2 are KGHSH and LQKENI. J was trimmed by 1 base and V by 5 bases; bases with no gene match: 4. Here the CDR3 DNA reads TGTGCCAGCTCAGACAGGGATCGCCAAGAGACCCAGTACTTC. As protein: CASSDRDRQETQYF.

The chain has TRBV29-1 and TRBJ1-1; 10 bases align to TRBD1. Germline assignment: CDR1 SQVTM and CDR2 ANQGSEA. This CDR3 region has 16 residues. Losses at the gene ends were 1 base for V and 5 bases for J; bases not matched to a gene: 10. The CDR3: CSVEAPKDRGKTEAFF. CDR3 in DNA: TGCAGCGTTGAAGCACCCAAGGACAGGGGGAAGACTGAAGCTTTCTTT.